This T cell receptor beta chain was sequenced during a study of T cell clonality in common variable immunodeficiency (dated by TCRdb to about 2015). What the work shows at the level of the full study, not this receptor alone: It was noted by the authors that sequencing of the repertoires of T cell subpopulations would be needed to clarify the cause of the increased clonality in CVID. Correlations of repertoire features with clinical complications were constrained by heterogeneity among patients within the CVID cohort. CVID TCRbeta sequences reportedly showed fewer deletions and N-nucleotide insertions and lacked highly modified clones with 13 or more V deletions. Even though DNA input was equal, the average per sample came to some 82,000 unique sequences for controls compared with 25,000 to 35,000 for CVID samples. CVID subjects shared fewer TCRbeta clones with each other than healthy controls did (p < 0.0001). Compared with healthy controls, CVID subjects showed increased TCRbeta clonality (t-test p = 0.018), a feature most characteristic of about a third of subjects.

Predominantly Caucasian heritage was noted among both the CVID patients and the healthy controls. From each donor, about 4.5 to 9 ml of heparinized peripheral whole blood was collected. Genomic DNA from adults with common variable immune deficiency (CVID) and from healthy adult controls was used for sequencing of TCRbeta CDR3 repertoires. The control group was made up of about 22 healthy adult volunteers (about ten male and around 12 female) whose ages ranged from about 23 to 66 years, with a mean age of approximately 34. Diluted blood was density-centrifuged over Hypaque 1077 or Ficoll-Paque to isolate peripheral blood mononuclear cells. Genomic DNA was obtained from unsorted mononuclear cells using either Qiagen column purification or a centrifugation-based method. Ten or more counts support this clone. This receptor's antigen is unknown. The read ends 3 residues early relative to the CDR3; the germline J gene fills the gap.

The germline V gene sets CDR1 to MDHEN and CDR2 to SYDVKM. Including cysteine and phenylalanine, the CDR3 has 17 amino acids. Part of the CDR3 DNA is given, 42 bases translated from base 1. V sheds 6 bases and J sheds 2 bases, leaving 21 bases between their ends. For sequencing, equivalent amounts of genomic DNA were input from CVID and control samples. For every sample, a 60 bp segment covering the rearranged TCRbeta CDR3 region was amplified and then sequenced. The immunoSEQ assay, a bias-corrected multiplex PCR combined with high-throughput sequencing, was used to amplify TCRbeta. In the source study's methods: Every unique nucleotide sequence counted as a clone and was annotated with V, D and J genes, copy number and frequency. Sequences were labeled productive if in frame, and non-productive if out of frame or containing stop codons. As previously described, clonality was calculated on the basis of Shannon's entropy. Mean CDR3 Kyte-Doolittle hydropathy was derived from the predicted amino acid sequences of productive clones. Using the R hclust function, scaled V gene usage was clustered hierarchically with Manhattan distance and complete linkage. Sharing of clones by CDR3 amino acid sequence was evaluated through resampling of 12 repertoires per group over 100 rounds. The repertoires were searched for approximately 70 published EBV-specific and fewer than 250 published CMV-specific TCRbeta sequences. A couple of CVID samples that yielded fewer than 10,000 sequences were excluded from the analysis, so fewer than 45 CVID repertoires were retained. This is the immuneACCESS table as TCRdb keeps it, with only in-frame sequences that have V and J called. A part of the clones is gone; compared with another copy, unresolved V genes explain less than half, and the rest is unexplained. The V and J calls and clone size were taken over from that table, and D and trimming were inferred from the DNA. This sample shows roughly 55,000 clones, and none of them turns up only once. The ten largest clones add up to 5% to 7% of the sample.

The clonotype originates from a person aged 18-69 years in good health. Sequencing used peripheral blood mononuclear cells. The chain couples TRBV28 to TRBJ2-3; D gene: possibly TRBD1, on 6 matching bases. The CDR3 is CASRGTSSNGFTDTQYF. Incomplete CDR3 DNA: TGTGCCAGCAGGGGGACAAGCAGCAATGGTTTCACAGATACG.